This T cell receptor beta chain was documented in a study of T cell responses to AZD1222 COVID-19 vaccine. The study, taken as a whole, reports: After the peak T cell response, and only then, were repertoires sampled. Reports say nearly half of spike-specific TCRs go after unmutated variant regions. There were mostly white British donors and more females than males, and clonal diversity was possibly underestimated.

V was clipped by 9 bases and J by 7 bases, with 11 bases between them. CDR3 length equals 11 residues. CDR1 and CDR2 (germline): SGHNT, YYREEE (reference sequence). Points on this clone: Its cognate antigen is unknown.

TCRdb's copy holds only in-frame clones and misses some; the assay was immunoSEQ multiplex PCR. Among about 72,000 clones listed, roughly 87% were seen once. This TCR was sampled from an adult who received the AZD1222 COVID-19 vaccine. The sequencing here drew on peripheral blood, taken 28 days after the second AZD1222 dose. J is TRBJ2-1 and V is TRBV5-4, with D perhaps being TRBD1 or TRBD2 (5 bases each). The CDR3 region is CAIPGRNEQFF. CDR3 sequence (DNA): TGTGCCATTCCGGGACGTAATGAGCAGTTCTTC. The complete variable domain, with remaining parts taken from reference TRBV5-4 and TRBJ2-1, reads ETGVTQSPTHLIKTRGQQVTLRCSSQSGHNTVSWYQQALGQGPQFIFQYYREEENGRGNFPPRFSGLQFPNYSSELNVNALELDDSALYLCAIPGRNEQFFGPGTRLTVL.